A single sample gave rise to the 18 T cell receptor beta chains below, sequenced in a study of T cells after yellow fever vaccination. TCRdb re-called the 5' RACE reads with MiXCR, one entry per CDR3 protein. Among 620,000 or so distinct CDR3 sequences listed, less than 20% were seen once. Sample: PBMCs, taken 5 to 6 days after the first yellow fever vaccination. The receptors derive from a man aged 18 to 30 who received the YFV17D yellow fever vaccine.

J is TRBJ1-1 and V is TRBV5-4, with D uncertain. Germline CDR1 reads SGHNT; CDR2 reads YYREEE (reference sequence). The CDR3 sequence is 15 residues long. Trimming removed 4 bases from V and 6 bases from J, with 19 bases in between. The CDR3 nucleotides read TGTGCCAGCAGCCCGCGAGGCTCGGGAAGTGCTGAAGCTTTCTTT. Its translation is CASSPRGSGSAEAFF.

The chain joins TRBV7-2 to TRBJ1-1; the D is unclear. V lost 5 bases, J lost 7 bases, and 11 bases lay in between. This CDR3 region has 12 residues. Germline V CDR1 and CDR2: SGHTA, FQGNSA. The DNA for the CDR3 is TGTGCCAGCAGCCAACGGATTGGTGAAGCTTTCTTT. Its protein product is CASSQRIGEAFF.

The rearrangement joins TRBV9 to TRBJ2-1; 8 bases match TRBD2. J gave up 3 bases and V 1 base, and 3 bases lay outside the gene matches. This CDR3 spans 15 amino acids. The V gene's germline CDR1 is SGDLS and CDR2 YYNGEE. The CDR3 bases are TGTGCCAGCAGCGTATCGGGGGGGGACTACAATGAGCAGTTCTTC. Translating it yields CASSVSGGDYNEQFF.

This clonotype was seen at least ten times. CDR3 in amino acids: CSIGDSAKNIQYF. CDR3 bases: TGCAGCATCGGGGACTCCGCCAAAAACATTCAGTACTTC. This chain joins TRBV29-1 and TRBJ2-4; D perhaps matches TRBD2 (6 bases). The CDR3 sequence is 13 residues long. CDR1 and CDR2 (germline): SQVTM, ANQGSEA. V was shortened by 8 bases and J by 1 base, with 12 bases between the two germline ends.

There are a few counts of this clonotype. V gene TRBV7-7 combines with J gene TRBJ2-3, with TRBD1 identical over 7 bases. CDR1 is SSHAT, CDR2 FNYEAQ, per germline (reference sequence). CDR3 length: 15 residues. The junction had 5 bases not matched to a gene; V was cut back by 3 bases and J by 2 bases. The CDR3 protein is CASSLFGQATDTQYF. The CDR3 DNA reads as TGTGCCAGCAGCTTGTTTGGACAGGCCACAGATACGCAGTATTTT.

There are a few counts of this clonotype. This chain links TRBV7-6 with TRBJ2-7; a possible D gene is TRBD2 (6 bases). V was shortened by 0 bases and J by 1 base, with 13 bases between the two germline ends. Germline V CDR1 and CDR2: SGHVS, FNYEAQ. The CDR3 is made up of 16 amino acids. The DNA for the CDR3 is TGTGCCAGCAGCTTAGCGCCCGCGGGGCCTTCCTACGAGCAGTACTTC. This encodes CASSLAPAGPSYEQYF.

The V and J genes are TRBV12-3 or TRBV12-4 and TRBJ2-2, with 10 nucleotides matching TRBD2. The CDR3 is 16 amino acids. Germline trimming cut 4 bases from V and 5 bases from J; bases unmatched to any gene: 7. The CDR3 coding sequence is TGTGCCAGCAGTTCTAGCGGGGGAGGTTCAACCGGGGAGCTGTTTTTT. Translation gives CASSSSGGGSTGELFF.

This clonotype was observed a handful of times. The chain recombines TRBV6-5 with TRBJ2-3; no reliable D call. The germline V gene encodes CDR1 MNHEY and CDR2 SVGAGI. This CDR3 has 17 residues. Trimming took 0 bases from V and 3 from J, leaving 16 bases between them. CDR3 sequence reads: CASSYSSTPLGTDTQYF. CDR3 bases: TGTGCCAGCAGTTACTCGAGTACCCCCCTTGGTACAGATACGCAGTATTTT.

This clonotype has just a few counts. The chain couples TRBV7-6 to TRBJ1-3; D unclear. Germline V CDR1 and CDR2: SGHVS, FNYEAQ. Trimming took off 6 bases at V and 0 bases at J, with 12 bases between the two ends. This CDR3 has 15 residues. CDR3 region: CASRPTLTSGNTIYF. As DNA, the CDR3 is TGTGCCAGCAGACCTACACTGACCTCTGGAAACACCATATATTTT.

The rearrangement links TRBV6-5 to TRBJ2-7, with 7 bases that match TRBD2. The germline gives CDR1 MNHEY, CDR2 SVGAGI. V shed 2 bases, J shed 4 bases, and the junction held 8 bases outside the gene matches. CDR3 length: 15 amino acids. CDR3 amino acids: CASSYRFRGGYEQYF. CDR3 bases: TGTGCCAGCAGTTACCGGTTTCGCGGGGGATACGAGCAGTACTTC.

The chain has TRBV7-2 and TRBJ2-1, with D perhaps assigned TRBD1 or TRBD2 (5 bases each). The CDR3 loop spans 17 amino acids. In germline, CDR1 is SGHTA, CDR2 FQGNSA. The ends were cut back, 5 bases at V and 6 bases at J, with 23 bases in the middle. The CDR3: CASSPIFPGGPFNEQFF. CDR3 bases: TGTGCCAGCAGCCCTATCTTCCCTGGGGGACCCTTCAATGAGCAGTTCTTC.

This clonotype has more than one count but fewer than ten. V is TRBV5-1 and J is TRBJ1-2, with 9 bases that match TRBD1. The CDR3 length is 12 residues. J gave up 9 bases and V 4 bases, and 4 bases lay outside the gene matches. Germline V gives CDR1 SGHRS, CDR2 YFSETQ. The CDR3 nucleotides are TGCGCCAGCAGCGGGGGACAGGGTCGCTACACCTTC. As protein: CASSGGQGRYTF. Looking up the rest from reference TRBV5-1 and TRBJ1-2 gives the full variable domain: KAGVTQTPRYLIKTRGQQVTLSCSPISGHRSVSWYQQTPGQGLQFLFEYFSETQRNKGNFPGRFSGRQFSNSRSEMNVSTLELGDSALYLCASSGGQGRYTFGSGTRLTVV.

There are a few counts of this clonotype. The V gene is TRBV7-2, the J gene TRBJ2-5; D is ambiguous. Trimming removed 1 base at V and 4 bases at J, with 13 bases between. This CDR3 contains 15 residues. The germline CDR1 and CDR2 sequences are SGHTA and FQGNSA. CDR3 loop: CASSLVGTRRETQYF. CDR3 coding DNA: TGTGCCAGCAGCTTAGTGGGAACAAGGAGAGAGACCCAGTACTTC.

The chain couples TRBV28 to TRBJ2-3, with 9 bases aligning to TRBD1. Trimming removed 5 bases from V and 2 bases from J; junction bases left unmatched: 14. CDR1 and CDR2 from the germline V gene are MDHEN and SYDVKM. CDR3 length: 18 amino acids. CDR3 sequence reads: CASSIDRWTGDNTDTQYF. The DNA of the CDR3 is TGTGCCAGCAGTATCGATAGGTGGACAGGGGACAACACAGATACGCAGTATTTT.

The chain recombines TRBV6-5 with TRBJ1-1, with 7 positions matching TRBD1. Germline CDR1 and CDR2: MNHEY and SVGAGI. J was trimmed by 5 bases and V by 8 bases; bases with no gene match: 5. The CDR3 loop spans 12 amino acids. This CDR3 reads CASRNRGTEAFF. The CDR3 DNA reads TGTGCCAGCCGAAACAGGGGTACTGAAGCTTTCTTT.

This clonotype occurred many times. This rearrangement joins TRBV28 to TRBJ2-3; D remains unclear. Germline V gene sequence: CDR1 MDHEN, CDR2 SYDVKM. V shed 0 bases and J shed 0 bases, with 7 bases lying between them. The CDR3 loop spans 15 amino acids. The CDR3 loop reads CASSLWSLSTDTQYF. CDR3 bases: TGTGCCAGCAGTTTATGGTCGCTAAGCACAGATACGCAGTATTTT.

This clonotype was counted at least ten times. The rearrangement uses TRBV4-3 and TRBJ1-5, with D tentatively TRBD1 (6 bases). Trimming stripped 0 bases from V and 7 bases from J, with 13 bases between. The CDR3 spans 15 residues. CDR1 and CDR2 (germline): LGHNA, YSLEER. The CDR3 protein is CASSQDRGLEQPQHF. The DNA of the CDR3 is TGCGCCAGCAGCCAAGATCGGGGGCTAGAGCAGCCCCAGCATTTT.

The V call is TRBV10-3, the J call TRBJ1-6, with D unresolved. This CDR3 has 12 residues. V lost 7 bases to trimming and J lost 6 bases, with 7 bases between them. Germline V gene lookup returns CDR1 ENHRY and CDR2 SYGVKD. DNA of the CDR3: TGTGCCATCATGGGGATTAATTCACCCCTCCACTTT. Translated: CAIMGINSPLHF.